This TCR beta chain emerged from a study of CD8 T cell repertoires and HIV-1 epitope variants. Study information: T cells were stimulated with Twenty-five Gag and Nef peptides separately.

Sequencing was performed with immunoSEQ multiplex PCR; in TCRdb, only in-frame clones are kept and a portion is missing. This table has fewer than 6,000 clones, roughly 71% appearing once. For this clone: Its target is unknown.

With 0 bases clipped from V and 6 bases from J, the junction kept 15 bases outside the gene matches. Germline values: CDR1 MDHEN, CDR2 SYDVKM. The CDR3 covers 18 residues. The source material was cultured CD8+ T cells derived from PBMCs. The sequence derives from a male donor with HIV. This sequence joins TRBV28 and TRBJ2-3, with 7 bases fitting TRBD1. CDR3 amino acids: CASSLWVARGPSPDTQYF. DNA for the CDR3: TGTGCCAGCAGTTTATGGGTGGCGAGGGGGCCCTCCCCCGATACGCAGTATTTT.